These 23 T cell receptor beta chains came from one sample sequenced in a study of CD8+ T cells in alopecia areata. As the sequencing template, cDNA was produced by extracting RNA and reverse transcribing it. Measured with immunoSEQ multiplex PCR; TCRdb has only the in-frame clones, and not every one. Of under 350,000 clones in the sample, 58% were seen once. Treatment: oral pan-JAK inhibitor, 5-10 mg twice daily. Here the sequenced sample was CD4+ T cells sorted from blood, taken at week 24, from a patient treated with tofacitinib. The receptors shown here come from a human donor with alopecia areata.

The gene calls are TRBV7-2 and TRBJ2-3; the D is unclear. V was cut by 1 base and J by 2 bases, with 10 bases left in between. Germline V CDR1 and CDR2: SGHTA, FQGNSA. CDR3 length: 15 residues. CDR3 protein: CASSLGLVTTDTQYF. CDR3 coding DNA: TGTGCCAGCAGCTTAGGGTTGGTGACCACAGATACGCAGTATTTT.

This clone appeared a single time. The CDR3 DNA follows: TGTGCCTGGGGGATCGGGACCTCGGGCCTTAATGAAAAACTGTTTTTT. Amino acid sequence: CAWGIGTSGLNEKLFF. This rearrangement joins TRBV30 to TRBJ1-4, with a possible D match to TRBD1 (5 bases). Germline V lookup: CDR1 GTSNPN, CDR2 SVGIG (reference sequence). CDR3 length: 16 amino acids. V was cut by 5 bases and J by 4 bases, with 20 bases left in between.

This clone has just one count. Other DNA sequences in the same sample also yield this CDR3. CDR3 DNA sequence: TGTGCCTGGAGTGGCCAAGGCAATCAGCCCCAGCATTTT. Protein: CAWSGQGNQPQHF. The genes are TRBV30 and TRBJ1-5; D remains unclear. This CDR3 has 13 residues. Trimming took 1 base from V and 2 from J, leaving 6 bases between them. Per the germline V gene, CDR1 is GTSNPN and CDR2 is SVGIG (reference sequence).

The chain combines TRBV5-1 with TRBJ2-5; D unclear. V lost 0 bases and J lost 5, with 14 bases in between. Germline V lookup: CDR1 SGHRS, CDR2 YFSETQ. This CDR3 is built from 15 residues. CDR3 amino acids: CASSLGSSPGETQYF. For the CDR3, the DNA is TGCGCCAGCAGCTTGGGGTCCTCACCTGGGGAGACCCAGTACTTC.

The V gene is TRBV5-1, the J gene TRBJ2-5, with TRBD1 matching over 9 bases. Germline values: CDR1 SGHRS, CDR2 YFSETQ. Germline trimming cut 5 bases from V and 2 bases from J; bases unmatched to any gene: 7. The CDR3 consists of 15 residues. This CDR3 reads CASSFSGQGQETQYF. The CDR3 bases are TGCGCCAGCAGTTTCTCGGGACAGGGACAAGAGACCCAGTACTTC.

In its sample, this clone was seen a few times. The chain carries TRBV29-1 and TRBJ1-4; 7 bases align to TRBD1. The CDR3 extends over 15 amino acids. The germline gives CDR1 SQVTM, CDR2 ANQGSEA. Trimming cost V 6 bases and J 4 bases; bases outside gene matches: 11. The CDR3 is CSVQLRDRYNEKLFF. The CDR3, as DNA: TGCAGCGTGCAGCTCCGGGACAGATATAATGAAAAACTGTTTTTT. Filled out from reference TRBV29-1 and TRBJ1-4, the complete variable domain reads SAVISQKPSRDICQRGTSLTIQCQVDSQVTMMFWYRQQPGQSLTLIATANQGSEATYESGFVIDKFPISRPNLTFSTLTVSNMSPEDSSIYLCSVQLRDRYNEKLFFGSGTQLSVL.

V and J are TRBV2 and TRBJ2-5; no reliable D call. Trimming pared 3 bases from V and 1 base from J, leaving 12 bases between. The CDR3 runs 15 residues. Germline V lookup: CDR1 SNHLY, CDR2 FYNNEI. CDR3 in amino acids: CASSELMASQETQYF. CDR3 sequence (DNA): TGTGCCAGCAGTGAGTTGATGGCATCCCAAGAGACCCAGTACTTC. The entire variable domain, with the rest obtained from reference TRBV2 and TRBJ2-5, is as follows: EPEVTQTPSHQVTQMGQEVILRCVPISNHLYFYWYRQILGQKVEFLVSFYNNEISEKSEIFDDQFSVERPDGSNFTLKIRSTKLEDSAMYFCASSELMASQETQYFGPGTRLLVL.

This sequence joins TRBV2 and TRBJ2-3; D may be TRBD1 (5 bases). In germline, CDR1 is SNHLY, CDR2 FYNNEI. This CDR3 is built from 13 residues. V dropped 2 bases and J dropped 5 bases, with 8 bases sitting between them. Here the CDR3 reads CASSEKGKDTQYF. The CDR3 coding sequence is TGTGCCAGCAGTGAAAAGGGGAAAGATACGCAGTATTTT.

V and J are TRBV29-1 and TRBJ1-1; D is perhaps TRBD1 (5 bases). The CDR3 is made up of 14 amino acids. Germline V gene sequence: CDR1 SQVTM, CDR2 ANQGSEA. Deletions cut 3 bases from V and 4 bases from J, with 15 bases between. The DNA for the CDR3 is TGCAGCGTTGATGGAGGGTGGGGGAGCACTGAAGCTTTCTTT. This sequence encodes CSVDGGWGSTEAFF.

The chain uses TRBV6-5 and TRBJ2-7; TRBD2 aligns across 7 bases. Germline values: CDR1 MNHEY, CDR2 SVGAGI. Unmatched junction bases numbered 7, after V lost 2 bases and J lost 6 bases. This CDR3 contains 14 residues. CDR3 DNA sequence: TGTGCCAGCAGTTACAGGGAGGGTCGGTCCGAGCAGTACTTC. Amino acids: CASSYREGRSEQYF.

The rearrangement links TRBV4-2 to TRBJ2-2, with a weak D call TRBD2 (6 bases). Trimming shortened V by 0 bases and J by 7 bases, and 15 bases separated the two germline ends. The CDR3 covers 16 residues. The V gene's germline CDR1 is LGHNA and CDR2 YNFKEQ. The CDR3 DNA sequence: TGTGCCAGCAGCCAAGACTTCACCCAGGGAGGCGGGGAGCTGTTTTTT. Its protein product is CASSQDFTQGGGELFF.

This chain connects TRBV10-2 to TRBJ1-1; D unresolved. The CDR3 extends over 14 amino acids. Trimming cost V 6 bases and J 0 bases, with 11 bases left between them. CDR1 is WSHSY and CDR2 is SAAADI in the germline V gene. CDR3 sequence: CASSTLDMNTEAFF. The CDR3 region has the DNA TGCGCCAGCAGCACCCTTGACATGAACACTGAAGCTTTCTTT.

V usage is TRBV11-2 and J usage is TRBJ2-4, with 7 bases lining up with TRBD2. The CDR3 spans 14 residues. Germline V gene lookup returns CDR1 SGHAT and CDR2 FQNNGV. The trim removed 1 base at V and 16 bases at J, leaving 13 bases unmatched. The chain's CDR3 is CASSLALAVGREYF. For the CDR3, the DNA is TGTGCCAGCAGCTTAGCCCTCGCCGTGGGGAGGGAATACTTC.

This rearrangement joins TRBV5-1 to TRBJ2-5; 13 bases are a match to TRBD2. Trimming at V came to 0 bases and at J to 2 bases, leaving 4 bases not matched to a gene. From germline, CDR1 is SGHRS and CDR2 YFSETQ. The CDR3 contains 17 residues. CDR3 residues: CASSLVGTSGAQETQYF. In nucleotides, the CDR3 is TGCGCCAGCAGCTTGGTAGGGACTAGCGGGGCACAAGAGACCCAGTACTTC. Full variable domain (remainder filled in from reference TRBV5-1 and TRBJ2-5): KAGVTQTPRYLIKTRGQQVTLSCSPISGHRSVSWYQQTPGQGLQFLFEYFSETQRNKGNFPGRFSGRQFSNSRSEMNVSTLELGDSALYLCASSLVGTSGAQETQYFGPGTRLLVL.

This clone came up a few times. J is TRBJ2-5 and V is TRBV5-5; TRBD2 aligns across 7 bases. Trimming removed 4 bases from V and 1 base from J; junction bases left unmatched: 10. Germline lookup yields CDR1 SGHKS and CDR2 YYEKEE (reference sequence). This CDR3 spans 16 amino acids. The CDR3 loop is CASSRHTAGLQETQYF. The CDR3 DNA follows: TGTGCCAGCAGCCGACACACAGCGGGGCTCCAAGAGACCCAGTACTTC.

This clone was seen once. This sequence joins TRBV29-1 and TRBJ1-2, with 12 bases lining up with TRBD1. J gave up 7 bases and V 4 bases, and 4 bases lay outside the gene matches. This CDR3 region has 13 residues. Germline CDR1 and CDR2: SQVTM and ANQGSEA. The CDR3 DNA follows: TGCAGCGTTGGGGGACAGGGGGCAGGTGGCTACACCTTC. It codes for CSVGGQGAGGYTF.

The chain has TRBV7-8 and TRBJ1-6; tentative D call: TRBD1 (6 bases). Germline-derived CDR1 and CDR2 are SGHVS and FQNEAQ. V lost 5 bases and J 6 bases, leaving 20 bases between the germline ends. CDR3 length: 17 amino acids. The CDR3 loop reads CASSPNHPWGANSPLHF. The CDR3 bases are TGTGCCAGCAGCCCGAATCATCCCTGGGGGGCTAATTCACCCCTCCACTTT.

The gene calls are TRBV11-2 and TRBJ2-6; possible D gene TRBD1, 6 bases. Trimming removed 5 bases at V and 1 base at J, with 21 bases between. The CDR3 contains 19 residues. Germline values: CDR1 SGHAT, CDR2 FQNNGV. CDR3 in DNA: TGTGCCAGCAGCCCCCTCGGGACATTTTCTCAGTCTGGGGCCAACGTCCTGACTTTC. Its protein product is CASSPLGTFSQSGANVLTF.

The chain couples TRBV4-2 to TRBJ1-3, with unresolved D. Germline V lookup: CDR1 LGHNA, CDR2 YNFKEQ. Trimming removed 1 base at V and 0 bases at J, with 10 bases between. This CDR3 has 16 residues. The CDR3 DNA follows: TGTGCCAGCAGCCAAGCCCGGGCCGACTCTGGAAACACCATATATTTT. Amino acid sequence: CASSQARADSGNTIYF.

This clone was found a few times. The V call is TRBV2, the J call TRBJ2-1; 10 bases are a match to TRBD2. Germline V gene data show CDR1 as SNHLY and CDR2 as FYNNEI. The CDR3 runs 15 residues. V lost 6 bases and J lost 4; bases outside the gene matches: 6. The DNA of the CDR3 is TGTGCCAGCAGGGGTAGCGGGAGGCAATACAATGAGCAGTTCTTC. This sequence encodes CASRGSGRQYNEQFF.

The CDR3 nucleotides read TGCGCCAGCAGCCCGGGACAGGGGGCGCCGGGCAATCAGCCCCAGCATTTT. Residues: CASSPGQGAPGNQPQHF. This rearrangement joins TRBV5-1 to TRBJ1-5, with TRBD1 matching over 12 bases. Germline CDR1 and CDR2: SGHRS and YFSETQ. V gave up 4 bases and J gave up 2 bases; unmatched junction bases: 7. This CDR3 is 17 amino acids long.

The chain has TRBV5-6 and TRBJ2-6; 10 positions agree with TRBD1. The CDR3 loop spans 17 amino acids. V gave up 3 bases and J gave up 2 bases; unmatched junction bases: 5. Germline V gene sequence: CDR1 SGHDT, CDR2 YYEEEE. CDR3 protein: CASSSGQGEAGANVLTF. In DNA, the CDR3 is TGTGCCAGCAGCTCCGGACAGGGGGAAGCTGGGGCCAACGTCCTGACTTTC.

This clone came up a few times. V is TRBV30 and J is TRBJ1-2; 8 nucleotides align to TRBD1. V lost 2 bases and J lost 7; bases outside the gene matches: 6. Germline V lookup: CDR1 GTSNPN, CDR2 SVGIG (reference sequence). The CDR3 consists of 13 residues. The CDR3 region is CAWSLRTGLGYTF. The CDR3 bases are TGTGCCTGGAGTCTGCGGACAGGGCTTGGCTACACCTTC.